This paragraph reports one T cell receptor beta chain. Its target is unknown. The data derive from a study of shared clonotypes between healthy human individuals. CDR1 is SGHDN and CDR2 is FVKESK in the germline V gene. Trimming cost V 4 bases and J 0 bases, with 15 bases left between them. This CDR3 has 16 residues. This table comes from immunoSEQ multiplex PCR, and its TCRdb copy is limited to in-frame clones, with some not included. The table records 1.4 million to 1.5 million clones, around 97% of them present only once. Splitting of CD4+ cells produced CD45RA+ naive and CD45RA-negative memory subsets. Study-level points and caveats: The sharing of 5% to 5.5% of naive CD4 clonotypes was seen across several donors.

This rearrangement joins TRBV14 to TRBJ1-2, with D possibly matching TRBD1 (5 bases). This TCR derives from a man younger than 45 in good health. Material: naive CD4+ T cells sorted from blood. Noted subset: CD45RA+ positively selected. The chain's CDR3 is CASSRVTGHANYGYTF. CDR3 nucleotide sequence: TGTGCCAGCAGCCGAGTAACAGGCCATGCTAACTATGGCTACACCTTC.